These 2 T cell receptor beta chains were sequenced from one sample in a study of graft-versus-host responses after intestinal transplantation listed by TCRdb under 2021. Receptor libraries were prepared by the immunoSEQ multiplex PCR assay. Sourced from immuneACCESS, this table was stored by TCRdb with only in-frame sequences that have V and J called. A share of the clones is absent; for the studies checked, an unresolved V gene accounts for under half, and the remainder has no known explanation. Counted in this sample were over 55,000 clones; over 75% of them appeared once. The ten largest clones represent 0.39% of the sample. What the time point label conveys for this sample: cells obtained before transplantation from donor or recipient. No antigen has been identified for these receptors. The sequencing here drew on unstimulated CD4+ T cells sorted from spleen or lymph node cells, taken before transplant. These receptors were taken from a human donor who was the organ donor for an intestinal transplant.

The chain employs TRBV7-9 and TRBJ1-4; D is perhaps TRBD1 (5 bases). CDR3 size: 13 residues. The V and J ends lost 5 bases and 10 bases respectively, with 14 bases between them. CDR1 and CDR2 (germline): SEHNR, FQNEAQ (reference sequence). CDR3 DNA: TGTGCCAGCAGCCCCCTAAGCGGGGGAAAACTGTTTTTT. It specifies CASSPLSGGKLFF.

In its sample, this clone was seen a few times. This chain connects TRBV11-1 to TRBJ1-1; D is undetermined. This CDR3 has 13 amino acids. The ends were cut back, 4 bases at V and 8 bases at J, with 14 bases in the middle. CDR1 is SGHAT, CDR2 FQDESV, per germline (reference sequence). DNA of the CDR3: TGTGCCAGCAGCTCCCGGAGGCGTTCAGAAGCTTTCTTT. Its protein is CASSSRRRSEAFF.